A single sample is the source of the 21 T cell receptor beta chains below, sequenced in a study of blood T cell repertoires in COVID-19. Assay used: immunoSEQ multiplex PCR; TCRdb lists only in-frame clones, some missing. The sample records roughly 260,000 clones, about nine tenths being singletons. Sequenced: PBMCs or T cells enriched from blood (not recorded which). Source of these receptors: a human donor in a cohort exposed to, infected with or recovered from COVID-19 (not recorded which). The donor label of this sample is uncertain.

A single count supports this clone. The chain combines TRBV10-3 with TRBJ1-2; TRBD1 agrees at 7 bases. CDR3 size: 13 residues. V gave up 10 bases and J gave up 0 bases; unmatched junction bases: 5. CDR1 ENHRY and CDR2 SYGVKD come from the germline V gene. The chain's CDR3 is CATTGQANYGYTF. CDR3 sequence (DNA): TGTGCCACCACAGGACAGGCTAACTATGGCTACACCTTC.

This chain uses TRBV24-1 with TRBJ2-5, with 7 bases fitting TRBD1. The CDR3 loop spans 16 amino acids. Trimming removed 4 bases from V and 5 bases from J; junction bases left unmatched: 12. CDR1 and CDR2 from the germline V gene are KGHDR and SFDVKD. CDR3 nucleotides: TGTGCCACCAGTGACCCGACAGGGCCGGGTGAGGAGACCCAGTACTTC. This gives the protein CATSDPTGPGEETQYF.

The chain links TRBV7-2 to TRBJ2-7; TRBD2 matches 9 bases. Germline assignment: CDR1 SGHTA and CDR2 FQGNSA. J gave up 3 bases and V 2 bases, and 11 bases lay outside the gene matches. The CDR3 runs 17 residues. In DNA form, the CDR3 reads TGTGCCAGCAGCTTAAGGTCCAAGCGGGGGGAGGTCTACGAGCAGTACTTC. This codes for CASSLRSKRGEVYEQYF.

The chain is built from TRBV7-9 and TRBJ1-1; 10 bases are a match to TRBD1. The V and J ends lost 5 bases and 5 bases, in that order; junction bases with no gene match: 8. Germline V gene lookup returns CDR1 SEHNR and CDR2 FQNEAQ (reference sequence). This CDR3 has 15 amino acids. The CDR3 sequence is CASSRDRGFRTEAFF. In DNA, the CDR3 is TGTGCCAGCAGCAGGGACAGGGGATTCAGAACTGAAGCTTTCTTT.

This clone has more than one count but fewer than ten. The chain has TRBV19 and TRBJ2-2; D gene uncertain. V lost 5 bases, J lost 2 bases, and 15 bases lay in between. The length of the CDR3 is 16 residues. Germline lookup yields CDR1 LNHDA and CDR2 SQIVND (reference sequence). The CDR3 DNA reads as TGTGCCAGTAGTGGAAGACACTTCCCAAACACCGGGGAGCTGTTTTTT. Amino acids: CASSGRHFPNTGELFF. Full variable domain (remainder filled in from reference TRBV19 and TRBJ2-2): DGGITQSPKYLFRKEGQNVTLSCEQNLNHDAMYWYRQDPGQGLRLIYYSQIVNDFQKGDIAEGYSVSREKKESFPLTVTSAQKNPTAFYLCASSGRHFPNTGELFFGEGSRLTVL.

The rearrangement joins TRBV4-3 to TRBJ2-2; D possibly corresponds to TRBD1 (6 bases). Germline lookup yields CDR1 LGHNA and CDR2 YSLEER. This CDR3 spans 16 amino acids. V lost 1 base to trimming and J lost 5 bases, with 14 bases between them. Here the CDR3 DNA reads TGCGCCAGCAGCCAAGTACAGGGTACGAGGACCGGGGAGCTGTTTTTT. Protein product: CASSQVQGTRTGELFF.

At least ten counts were recorded for this clone. This sequence joins TRBV5-1 and TRBJ2-7; D is unresolved. Germline V gene sequence: CDR1 SGHRS, CDR2 YFSETQ. This CDR3 region has 14 residues. V was pared by 4 bases and J by 5 bases, with 16 bases between. The CDR3 sequence is CASSLGSLENEQYF. The CDR3 DNA follows: TGCGCCAGCAGCCTGGGAAGCCTCGAGAACGAGCAGTACTTC.

The CDR3: CASSSETGIIYEQYF. CDR3 DNA sequence: TGTGCCAGCAGTTCTGAGACAGGGATAATTTACGAGCAGTACTTC. The J gene is TRBJ2-7, the V gene TRBV6-5, with TRBD1 matching over 7 bases. Germline trimming cut 4 bases from V and 4 bases from J; bases unmatched to any gene: 10. Germline V gives CDR1 MNHEY, CDR2 SVGAGI. The CDR3 runs 15 residues.

This clone turned up a few times. The chain has TRBV6-5 and TRBJ1-2, with D possibly matching TRBD1 (5 bases). CDR1 MNHEY and CDR2 SVGAGI come from the germline V gene. This CDR3 contains 13 residues. V was pared by 7 bases and J by 5 bases, with 14 bases between. The CDR3 reads CASNSGWAYGYTF. The CDR3, as DNA: TGTGCCAGCAACTCAGGGTGGGCTTATGGCTACACCTTC.

V gene TRBV4-3 combines with J gene TRBJ2-5, with 12 bases aligning to TRBD2. V shed 1 base and J 4 bases; nucleotides not matched to a gene: 10. Germline V gives CDR1 LGHNA, CDR2 YSLEER. The CDR3 sequence is 18 residues long. This CDR3 reads CASSQGRLAGGFGETQYF. The CDR3 DNA reads as TGCGCCAGCAGCCAAGGCCGGCTAGCGGGGGGGTTCGGAGAGACCCAGTACTTC.

The V gene is TRBV5-1, the J gene TRBJ2-7; D unclear. Trimming stripped 3 bases from V and 0 bases from J, with 13 bases between. Germline lookup yields CDR1 SGHRS and CDR2 YFSETQ. This CDR3 has 15 amino acids. CDR3 amino acids: CASSSTNPSSYEQYF. The CDR3, as DNA: TGCGCCAGCAGCTCTACTAATCCTAGCTCCTACGAGCAGTACTTC.

The chain combines TRBV9 with TRBJ1-1; D is undetermined. The CDR3 covers 13 residues. The germline V gene encodes CDR1 SGDLS and CDR2 YYNGEE. The germline V and J ends were trimmed by 3 bases and 10 bases, with 16 bases remaining between them. CDR3 sequence (DNA): TGTGCCAGCAGCGCCCGTAGGTCCGGCGGAGCTTTCTTT. Amino acid sequence: CASSARRSGGAFF.

This sequence joins TRBV27 and TRBJ1-6, with 9 bases lining up with TRBD1. The CDR3 has 14 residues. J gave up 8 bases and V 6 bases, and 5 bases lay outside the gene matches. Germline values: CDR1 MNHEY, CDR2 SMNVEV (reference sequence). The CDR3 is CASSRTGVYSPLHF. For the CDR3, the DNA is TGTGCCAGCAGCCGGACAGGGGTCTATTCACCCCTCCACTTT.

This chain connects TRBV5-1 to TRBJ1-3; possibly TRBD1 for D (6 bases). This CDR3 has 17 amino acids. Trimming shortened V by 4 bases and J by 0 bases, and 17 bases separated the two germline ends. Germline-derived CDR1 and CDR2 are SGHRS and YFSETQ. DNA of the CDR3: TGCGCCAGCAGCCCGGGACAAGGGATGATCTCTGGAAACACCATATATTTT. Translating gives CASSPGQGMISGNTIYF.

This clone was counted a few times. This chain links TRBV4-3 with TRBJ2-3; 11 bases agree with TRBD2. V gave up 4 bases and J gave up 0 bases; unmatched junction bases: 12. There are 19 residues in the CDR3. Germline V lookup: CDR1 LGHNA, CDR2 YSLEER. The CDR3 here is CASSPQRPSGGPSTDTQYF. CDR3 bases: TGCGCCAGCAGCCCCCAACGGCCTAGCGGGGGGCCTAGCACAGATACGCAGTATTTT.

V and J are TRBV7-2 and TRBJ2-7, with a weak D call TRBD1 (6 bases). V was trimmed by 0 bases and J by 6 bases, leaving 9 bases between them. Germline assignment: CDR1 SGHTA and CDR2 FQGNSA. CDR3 size: 13 residues. The CDR3 DNA reads as TGTGCCAGCAGCTTAGCTTTAGGGGGCGAGCAGTACTTC. Its protein is CASSLALGGEQYF.

As for this clone: Other DNA sequences within the sample encode an identical CDR3. The J gene is TRBJ2-5, the V gene TRBV4-2; 7 nucleotides agree with TRBD1. The CDR3 loop spans 13 amino acids. V was pared by 3 bases and J by 2 bases, with 0 bases of the junction left unmatched. CDR1 and CDR2 from the germline V gene are LGHNA and YNFKEQ. CDR3 DNA: TGTGCCAGCAGCCAGGGACAGCAAGAGACCCAGTACTTC. Translation: CASSQGQQETQYF.

The rearrangement joins TRBV5-8 to TRBJ2-2, with a possible D match to TRBD2 (5 bases). V was shortened by 8 bases and J by 4 bases, with 12 bases between the two germline ends. The CDR3 contains 13 residues. CDR1 is SGHTS and CDR2 is YDEGEE in the germline V gene. The CDR3 spells CARGLGVTGELFF. As DNA, the CDR3 is TGTGCCAGGGGTCTCGGGGTCACCGGGGAGCTGTTTTTT.

This clone occurred once. The CDR3 reads CASSPQPNTEAFF. The CDR3 nucleotides read TGTGCCAGCAGTCCACAGCCGAACACTGAAGCTTTCTTT. The chain joins TRBV28 to TRBJ1-1; unclear D gene. The V and J ends lost 5 bases and 1 base respectively, with 8 bases between them. The CDR3 extends over 13 amino acids. CDR1 is MDHEN, CDR2 SYDVKM, per germline.

This clone was recorded a few times. The V call is TRBV30, the J call TRBJ2-6; tentative D call: TRBD1 (6 bases). This CDR3 has 17 amino acids. V lost 8 bases and J lost 2, with 22 bases in between. The germline gives CDR1 GTSNPN, CDR2 SVGIG (reference sequence). This CDR3 reads CARRGLNEGTGANVLTF. The CDR3 DNA reads TGTGCCCGCAGGGGTCTCAATGAGGGGACTGGGGCCAACGTCCTGACTTTC.

The chain couples TRBV5-6 to TRBJ2-5, with D unresolved. CDR1 and CDR2 (germline): SGHDT, YYEEEE. V shed 0 bases and J shed 2 bases, with 8 bases lying between them. The CDR3 extends over 14 amino acids. The CDR3 reads CASSLGQKQETQYF. CDR3 DNA sequence: TGTGCCAGCAGCTTGGGGCAGAAGCAAGAGACCCAGTACTTC.